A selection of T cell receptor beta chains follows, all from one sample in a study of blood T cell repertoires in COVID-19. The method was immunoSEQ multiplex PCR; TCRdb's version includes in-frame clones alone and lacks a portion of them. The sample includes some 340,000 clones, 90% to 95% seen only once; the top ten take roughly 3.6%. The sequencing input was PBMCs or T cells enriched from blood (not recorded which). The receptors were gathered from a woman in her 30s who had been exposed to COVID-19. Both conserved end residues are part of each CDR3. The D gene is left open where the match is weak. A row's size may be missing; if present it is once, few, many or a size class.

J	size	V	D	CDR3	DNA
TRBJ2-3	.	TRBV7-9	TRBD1	CASSSRTGPTDTQYF	TGTGCCAGCAGCTCGCGGACAGGACCCACAGATACGCAGTATTTT
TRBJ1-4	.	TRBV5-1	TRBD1	CASSTGQGKEKLFF	TGCGCCAGCAGCACCGGACAGGGGAAAGAAAAACTGTTTTTT
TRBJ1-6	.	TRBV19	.	CASTHKGNSPLHF	TGTGCCAGTACCCACAAGGGGAATTCACCCCTCCACTTT
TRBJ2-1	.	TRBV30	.	CAWGGGAPNEQFF	TGTGCCTGGGGAGGGGGCGCCCCCAATGAGCAGTTCTTC
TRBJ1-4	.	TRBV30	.	CAWSETGGTNEKLFF	TGTGCCTGGAGTGAGACGGGGGGAACTAATGAAAAACTGTTTTTT
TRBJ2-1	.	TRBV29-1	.	CSVVPSGDEQFF	TGCAGCGTTGTCCCTTCCGGAGATGAGCAGTTCTTC
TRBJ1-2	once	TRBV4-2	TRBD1	CASSQEDRVYGYTF	TGTGCCAGCAGCCAAGAGGACAGGGTCTATGGCTACACCTTC
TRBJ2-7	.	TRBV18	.	CASSEDQSTYYEQYF	TGTGCCAGCTCGGAGGACCAGAGTACTTACTACGAGCAGTACTTC
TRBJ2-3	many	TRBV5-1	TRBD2	CASSSSGGGTDTQYF	TGCGCCAGCAGCTCAAGCGGGGGCGGAACAGATACGCAGTATTTT
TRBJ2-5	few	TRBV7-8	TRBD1	CASSLGWGRGQGPETQYF	TGTGCCAGCAGCTTAGGGTGGGGACGCGGACAGGGACCTGAGACCCAGTACTTC
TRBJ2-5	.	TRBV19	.	CASSWSRSGETQYF	TGTGCCAGTAGTTGGTCCAGAAGCGGAGAGACCCAGTACTTC
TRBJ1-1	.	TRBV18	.	CASSPGGVGTEAFF	TGTGCCAGCTCACCAGGGGGGGTTGGCACTGAAGCTTTCTTT
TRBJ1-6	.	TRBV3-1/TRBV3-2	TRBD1	CASRATGGRINSPLHF	TGTGCCAGCAGAGCAACAGGGGGTCGCATTAATTCACCCCTCCACTTT
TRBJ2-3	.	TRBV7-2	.	CASSPAGTSTDTQYF	TGTGCCAGCAGCCCAGCGGGTACTAGCACAGATACGCAGTATTTT
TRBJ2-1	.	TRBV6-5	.	CASSYAPGGAYNEQFF	TGTGCCAGCAGTTACGCTCCTGGGGGCGCCTACAATGAGCAGTTCTTC
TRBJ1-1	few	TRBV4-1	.	CASSPLTGWDTEAFF	TGCGCCAGCAGCCCTTTGACCGGGTGGGACACTGAAGCTTTCTTT
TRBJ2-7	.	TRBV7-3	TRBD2	CARKSRGEPAYEQYF	TGTGCCAGGAAGTCTCGGGGGGAGCCGGCCTACGAGCAGTACTTC
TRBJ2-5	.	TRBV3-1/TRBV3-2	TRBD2	CASSQDIGTSETQYF	TGTGCCAGCAGCCAAGACATCGGGACTAGTGAGACCCAGTACTTC
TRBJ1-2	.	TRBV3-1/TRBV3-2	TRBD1	CASSQGFRQGYGYTF	TGTGCCAGCAGCCAAGGATTCCGACAGGGCTATGGCTACACCTTC
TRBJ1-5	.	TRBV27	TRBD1	CASRGQGVTGDQPQHF	TGTGCCAGCAGAGGACAGGGGGTTACGGGTGATCAGCCCCAGCATTTT
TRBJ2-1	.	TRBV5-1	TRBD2	CASSQDMTSGGTSGFF	TGCGCCAGCAGCCAAGACATGACTAGCGGGGGGACGAGCGGGTTCTTC
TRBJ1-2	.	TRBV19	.	CASRTASNYGYTF	TGTGCCAGTCGGACAGCCTCTAACTATGGCTACACCTTC
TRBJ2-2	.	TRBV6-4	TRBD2	CASSGLAGGPNTGELFF	TGTGCCAGCAGCGGACTAGCGGGGGGCCCGAACACCGGGGAGCTGTTTTTT
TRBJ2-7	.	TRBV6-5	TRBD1	CASSQSGGEQYF	TGTGCCAGCAGTCAATCAGGGGGCGAGCAGTACTTC
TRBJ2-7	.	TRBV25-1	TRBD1	CASSESGGPYEQYF	TGTGCCAGCAGTGAATCAGGGGGTCCGTACGAGCAGTACTTC
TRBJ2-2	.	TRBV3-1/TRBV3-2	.	CASSLHSTGELFF	TGTGCCAGCAGCCTCCACAGCACCGGGGAGCTGTTTTTT
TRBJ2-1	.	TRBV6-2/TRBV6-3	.	CASSYGAVTYNEQFF	TGTGCCAGCAGTTACGGGGCAGTAACCTACAATGAGCAGTTCTTC
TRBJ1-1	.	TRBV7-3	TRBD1	CASSLVPPGQGSTEAFF	TGTGCCAGCAGCTTAGTCCCGCCGGGACAGGGGTCCACTGAAGCTTTCTTT
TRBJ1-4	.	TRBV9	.	CASSEYSSNEKLFF	TGTGCCAGCAGCGAGTACTCATCTAATGAAAAACTGTTTTTT
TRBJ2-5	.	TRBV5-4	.	CASSLAGGVQETQYF	TGTGCCAGCAGCTTGGCGGGTGGTGTTCAAGAGACCCAGTACTTC
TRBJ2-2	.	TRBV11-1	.	CASSFGLRAGELFF	TGTGCCAGCAGCTTCGGTCTCCGGGCCGGGGAGCTGTTTTTT
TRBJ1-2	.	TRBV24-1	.	CATSGLMGGDGYTF	TGTGCCACCAGTGGCCTAATGGGGGGAGATGGCTACACCTTC